The 18 T cell receptor beta chains presented below share a single source sample, sequenced in a study of CD8 T cells in Susac syndrome. The authors reverse transcribed about 0.5 to 1 ug RNA with random hexamers. TCRdb itself ran the immunoSEQ multiplex PCR reads through MiXCR, one entry per CDR3 protein. The sample lists 150,000 or so distinct CDR3 sequences, about 95% seen once, with 0.14% in the top ten. Material: CD4+ T cells from PBMCs. The source of these receptors is a human donor in good health.

This sequence joins TRBV9 and TRBJ1-1, with D hard to call. Germline V gene data show CDR1 as SGDLS and CDR2 as YYNGEE. V was pared by 4 bases and J by 1 base, with 11 bases between. CDR3 length: 14 residues. The CDR3 DNA is TGTGCCAGCAGCTTGTCACTGACGAACACTGAAGCTTTCTTT. The encoded protein is CASSLSLTNTEAFF.

This sequence joins TRBV5-1 and TRBJ2-2, with TRBD1 matching 9 bases. Germline values: CDR1 SGHRS, CDR2 YFSETQ. J was trimmed by 6 bases and V by 4 bases; bases with no gene match: 7. CDR3 size: 15 residues. CDR3 coding DNA: TGCGCCAGCAGCCTACTGGGACAGGGATCCGGGGAGCTGTTTTTT. This encodes CASSLLGQGSGELFF.

The V gene is TRBV6-1, the J gene TRBJ1-6; TRBD1 matches at 7 bases. V gave up 2 bases and J gave up 7 bases; unmatched junction bases: 5. This CDR3 has 15 residues. The V gene's germline CDR1 is MNHNS and CDR2 SASEGT. In nucleotides, the CDR3 is TGTGCCAGCAGTGAACATTCAGGGGGGAATTCACCCCTCCACTTT. Translated: CASSEHSGGNSPLHF.

The chain is built from TRBV6-2 or TRBV6-3 and TRBJ2-7; D gene ambiguous. Trimming stripped 4 bases from V and 3 bases from J, with 19 bases between. The CDR3 extends over 16 amino acids. CDR1 is MNHEY, CDR2 SVGEGT, per germline. The CDR3 coding sequence is TGTGCCAGCAGTTGGGATACACGTACTCACAACTACGAGCAGTACTTC. It is translated as CASSWDTRTHNYEQYF.

The rearrangement links TRBV6-5 to TRBJ1-2; D remains ambiguous. Germline-derived CDR1 and CDR2 are MNHEY and SVGAGI. The CDR3 has 12 amino acids. The ends were cut back, 5 bases at V and 5 bases at J, with 9 bases in the middle. The DNA for the CDR3 is TGTGCCAGCAGTGCTGGTCCGTATGGCTACACCTTC. Residues: CASSAGPYGYTF.

V and J are TRBV5-1 and TRBJ1-2; D remains ambiguous. In germline, CDR1 is SGHRS, CDR2 YFSETQ. The CDR3 totals 14 residues. V lost 0 bases and J 3 bases, leaving 9 bases between the germline ends. The CDR3 nucleotides are TGCGCCAGCAGCTTGGAGGCCAAACACTATGGCTACACCTTC. Translation gives CASSLEAKHYGYTF.

The V gene is TRBV30, the J gene TRBJ2-5; the D gene could be TRBD1 or TRBD2 (5 bases each). The CDR3 sequence is 13 residues long. The V end was cut by 2 bases, the J end by 7 bases, with 14 bases between. Germline V gives CDR1 GTSNPN, CDR2 SVGIG (reference sequence). This CDR3 reads CAWSRGPGGTQYF. CDR3 in DNA: TGTGCCTGGAGTCGGGGACCTGGAGGGACCCAGTACTTC.

The genes are TRBV4-3 and TRBJ1-1; no definite D call. Trimming took 1 base from V and 0 from J, leaving 9 bases between them. The length of the CDR3 is 15 residues. Germline loops: CDR1 LGHNA, CDR2 YSLEER. The CDR3 coding sequence is TGCGCCAGCAGCCAAGCGGCACAGCTGAACACTGAAGCTTTCTTT. Translated, it gives CASSQAAQLNTEAFF.

This clonotype was found once. The CDR3 loop reads CASSLDRGHSPLHF. In DNA, the CDR3 is TGCGCCAGCAGCTTGGACAGGGGACACTCACCCCTCCACTTT. J is TRBJ1-6 and V is TRBV5-1; 7 bases agree with TRBD1. Germline CDR1 and CDR2: SGHRS and YFSETQ. This CDR3 region has 14 residues. V lost 0 bases and J lost 10; bases outside the gene matches: 4.

The chain combines TRBV28 with TRBJ1-5; D might be TRBD1 (6 bases). Trimming left V 8 bases short and J 2 bases short, with 10 bases between. CDR3 length: 13 residues. Germline V CDR1 and CDR2: MDHEN, SYDVKM. The CDR3 coding sequence is TGTGCCAGCGAGGGGGTTGGCAATCAGCCCCAGCATTTT. Protein product: CASEGVGNQPQHF.

This clonotype has only one observation. This sequence joins TRBV30 and TRBJ2-5, with 8 positions matching TRBD2. The CDR3 has 15 amino acids. V was pared by 2 bases and J by 4 bases, with 9 bases of the junction left unmatched. Germline values: CDR1 GTSNPN, CDR2 SVGIG (reference sequence). The CDR3: CAWSRRGATGETQYF. The CDR3 region has the DNA TGTGCCTGGAGTAGGCGGGGGGCCACAGGAGAGACCCAGTACTTC.

The chain joins TRBV25-1 to TRBJ2-7, with D unresolved. The CDR3 spans 13 residues. CDR1 is MGHDK and CDR2 is SYGVNS in the germline V gene. The germline V and J ends were trimmed by 6 bases and 0 bases, with 9 bases remaining between them. In nucleotides, the CDR3 is TGTGCCAGCAGCGGGCCCAGCTCCTACGAGCAGTACTTC. Its protein is CASSGPSSYEQYF.

This clonotype was picked up one time. V usage is TRBV9 and J usage is TRBJ1-5, with no clear D. CDR3 length equals 15 residues. V was cut by 0 bases and J by 5 bases, with 12 bases left in between. The V gene's germline CDR1 is SGDLS and CDR2 YYNGEE. The CDR3 DNA reads as TGTGCCAGCAGCGTAGGGGCGGAGTCATATCAGCCCCAGCATTTT. Translating it yields CASSVGAESYQPQHF.

V is TRBV10-3 and J is TRBJ2-1; D gene uncertain. This CDR3 region has 11 residues. The V gene's germline CDR1 is ENHRY and CDR2 SYGVKD. V was cut by 3 bases and J by 10 bases, with 7 bases left in between. In DNA, the CDR3 is TGTGCCATCAGTGATGGGGTGGAGCAGTTCTTC. This encodes CAISDGVEQFF.

V gene TRBV3-1 combines with J gene TRBJ2-7; no clear D. Germline V gene lookup returns CDR1 LGHDT and CDR2 YNNKEL (reference sequence). The CDR3 totals 14 residues. V lost 3 bases, J lost 4 bases, and 13 bases lay in between. The CDR3 reads CASSHYARPYEQYF. In nucleotides, the CDR3 is TGTGCCAGCAGCCATTATGCCAGACCTTACGAGCAGTACTTC.

The chain carries TRBV2 and TRBJ2-7; TRBD1 matches 7 bases. V dropped 5 bases and J dropped 0; count of bases not matched to a gene: 7. There are 15 residues in the CDR3. CDR1 is SNHLY, CDR2 FYNNEI, per germline. For the CDR3, the DNA is TGTGCCAGCAGTCGAGACAGGGTTGGCTCCTACGAGCAGTACTTC. Translating it yields CASSRDRVGSYEQYF.

This sequence joins TRBV2 and TRBJ1-1, with TRBD1 as a possible D gene (6 bases). Trimming left V 7 bases short and J 4 bases short, with 13 bases between. This CDR3 is built from 13 residues. Germline CDR1 reads SNHLY; CDR2 reads FYNNEI. The CDR3 DNA follows: TGTGCCAGCAACGGGGGGGCTGGCACTGAAGCTTTCTTT. The encoded protein is CASNGGAGTEAFF.

The chain recombines TRBV7-2 with TRBJ1-6, with D possibly TRBD1 on 6 matching bases. The V end was cut by 5 bases, the J end by 7 bases, with 15 bases between. CDR1 is SGHTA, CDR2 FQGNSA, per germline. The CDR3 is 15 residues long. The CDR3 DNA follows: TGTGCCAGCAGCGGAATGGGGGCGGGAAATTCACCCCTCCACTTT. It yields the protein CASSGMGAGNSPLHF. Complete variable domain (other parts from reference TRBV7-2 and TRBJ1-6): GAGVSQSPSNKVTEKGKDVELRCDPISGHTALYWYRQSLGQGLEFLIYFQGNSAPDKSGLPSDRFSAERTGGSVSTLTIQRTQQEDSAVYLCASSGMGAGNSPLHFGNGTRLTVT.